This TCR beta chain was captured by sequencing in a study of T cell responses to AZD1222 COVID-19 vaccine. On this clone itself: Antigen specificity is unknown.

Clones were read by immunoSEQ multiplex PCR, and TCRdb kept only the in-frame ones, dropping some. This sample has more than 85,000 clones; 88% occur once, and the top ten carry about 13%. Trimming removed 8 bases from V and 4 bases from J; junction bases left unmatched: 7. This CDR3 is built from 13 residues. The germline V gene has CDR1 MNHEY and CDR2 SVGAGI. General observations from the study: Samples come after the peak T cell response, not at day 14. Clonal diversity may have been underestimated in mostly white British donors. Spike regions recognized by vaccine-associated CD4 TCRs spanned the protein, led by 160-218 and 743-854.

The V call is TRBV6-5, the J call TRBJ2-7; 8 bases are a match to TRBD1. The TCR sequence derives from an adult in good health. The sample here was peripheral blood, taken on day 0 of MenACWY control vaccination. CDR3 DNA sequence: TGTGCCAGCGAGTCCACAGGGGGATACGAGCAGTACTTC. It translates to CASESTGGYEQYF.